This T cell receptor (beta chain) was obtained from a study of T cell repertoires in cytomegalovirus infection. Study-level information: Recently described HLA-C-restricted plus well-studied HLA-B-restricted CMV epitopes were used.

The ends were cut back, 2 bases at V and 6 bases at J, with 18 bases in the middle. CDR3 length: 15 residues. Germline-derived CDR1 and CDR2 are DFQATT and SNEGSKA (reference sequence). As to this clonotype: No antigen is known for it.

One entry per CDR3 protein results from TCRdb running MiXCR on the reads. In the table there are about 920,000 distinct CDR3 sequences, around 30% of which are singletons. Notes on the study in general: HLA-C-restricted CMV-specific TCR beta clonotypes prevailed in the ex vivo response.

This specimen was cultured CD8+ T cells from PBMCs, taken from culture after CMV antigen stimulation. This receptor was obtained from a human donor in good health (CMV status not recorded). Some clones in this sample may be carry-over from other donors' samples. The chain couples TRBV20-1 to TRBJ2-3; a possible D gene is TRBD1 (6 bases). In DNA, the CDR3 is TGCAGTGCTAGACAGGGGAATCGGGTTGGGGATACGCAGTATTTT. This sequence encodes CSARQGNRVGDTQYF.